This TCR beta chain was identified during a study of T cell responses to AZD1222 COVID-19 vaccine. Generated by immunoSEQ multiplex PCR, the TCRdb table keeps only in-frame clones and is missing some. The sample consists of around 120,000 clones, roughly 84% of them appearing once. This clone was detected only a few times. Trimming stripped 7 bases from V and 4 bases from J, with 5 bases between. The CDR3 contains 11 residues. The source was peripheral blood, collected on day 0 of AZD1222 vaccination. The chain employs TRBV12-3 or TRBV12-4 and TRBJ2-1; no reliable D call. The receptor's source is an adult in good health. The DNA for the CDR3 is TGTGCCAGCACAGCGTACAATGAGCAGTTCTTC. It translates to CASTAYNEQFF.